This record looks at one T cell receptor beta chain sequence and its context. Its specificity is not known. The CDR3 is 16 amino acids. The germline gives CDR1 SEHNR, CDR2 FQNEAQ (reference sequence). The method, 5' RACE with UMI labels, was used to prepare the TRB cDNA libraries. From the 5' RACE reads, TCRdb lists one entry per CDR3 protein and no DNA. This sample carries fewer than 90,000 distinct CDR3 sequences, with 1.6% going to the ten biggest clones. The data are from a study of CXCR3-negative and CXCR3-positive naive CD8 T cells. Study in general: Cumulative TRB read yield was about 140 million, averaging about 1.5 +/- 0.3 million per library.

Sorting was done in triplicate for each CD8+ T cell subset (about 330,000 cells each). General study points: The study inferred TCR strength from TRB CDR3 properties and found comparable surface CD5 between naive subsets. Similarly elevated diversity marked both naive subsets, with memory CD8+ cells showing far lower diversity.

The receptor was derived from a human donor in good health. Some clones in this sample may be carry-over from other donors' samples. The gene calls are TRBV7-9 and TRBJ1-1; TCRdb designates TRBD1, a call that cannot be tested without DNA. Sequencing was carried out using naive CXCR3- CD8+ T cells from blood. The subset denotes: CD45RO-CCR7+CD27+CD95- naive CD8+ T cells lacking CXCR3 (TNR3-). The chain's CDR3 is CASSLSQGWYGTEAFF. Looking up the rest from reference TRBV7-9 and TRBJ1-1 gives the full variable domain: DTGVSQNPRHKITKRGQNVTFRCDPISEHNRLYWYRQTLGQGPEFLTYFQNEAQLEKSRLLSDRFSAERPKGSFSTLEIQRTEQGDSAMYLCASSLSQGWYGTEAFFGQGTRLTVV.